There are a few counts of the clone carrying this TCR beta chain. What it binds is not known. Noted time point: blood 2 weeks post-SBRT. Specified treatment: 15 Gy SBRT to primary tumor, nephrectomy 4 weeks later. Serial blood draws occurred at baseline and 2 and 4 weeks post-SBRT. Profiling relied on immunoSEQ multiplex PCR, and the TCRdb table lists in-frame clones only, not all of them. The sample has 150,000 or so clones; approximately 90% are singletons. These data originate in a study of radiation and T cells in renal cell carcinoma. Study in general: Nephrectomy followed 15 Gy stereotactic body radiation by 4 weeks. Study-wide points: Top tumor clonotypes rose in blood 2 weeks post-radiation, then contracted. Baseline intratumoral clonotype presence is unknown without pretreatment biopsies.

The germline V gene has CDR1 SGHRS and CDR2 YFSETQ. V gave up 3 bases and J gave up 5 bases; unmatched junction bases: 12. The CDR3 runs to 16 residues. The sequencing here drew on blood, taken from a patient whose treatment included radiotherapy and nephrectomy. This chain links TRBV5-1 with TRBJ1-1; TRBD1 aligns across 8 bases. The sequence was collected from a woman aged 50 to 60 with renal cell carcinoma. CDR3 in amino acids: CASSSSGGGRGTEAFF. CDR3 coding DNA: TGCGCCAGCAGCTCCTCAGGGGGCGGCCGCGGAACTGAAGCTTTCTTT.